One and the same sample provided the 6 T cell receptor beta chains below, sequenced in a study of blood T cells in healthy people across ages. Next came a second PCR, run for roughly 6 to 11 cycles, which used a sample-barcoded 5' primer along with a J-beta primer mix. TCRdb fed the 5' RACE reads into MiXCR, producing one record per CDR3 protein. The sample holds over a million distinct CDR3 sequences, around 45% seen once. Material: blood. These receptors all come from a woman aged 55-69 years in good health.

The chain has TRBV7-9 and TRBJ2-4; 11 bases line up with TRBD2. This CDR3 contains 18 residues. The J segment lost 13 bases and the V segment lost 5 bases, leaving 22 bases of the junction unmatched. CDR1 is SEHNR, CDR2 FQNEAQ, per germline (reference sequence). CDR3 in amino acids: CASSPTKLGTSGIETQYF. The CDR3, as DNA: TGTGCCAGCAGCCCTACTAAGCTTGGGACTAGCGGAATTGAAACCCAGTACTTC.

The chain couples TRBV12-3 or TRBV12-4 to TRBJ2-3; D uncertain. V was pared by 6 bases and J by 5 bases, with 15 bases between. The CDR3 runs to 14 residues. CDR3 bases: TGTGCCAGCAGCTCCCGTATTCGGATAGATACGCAGTATTTT. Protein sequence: CASSSRIRIDTQYF.

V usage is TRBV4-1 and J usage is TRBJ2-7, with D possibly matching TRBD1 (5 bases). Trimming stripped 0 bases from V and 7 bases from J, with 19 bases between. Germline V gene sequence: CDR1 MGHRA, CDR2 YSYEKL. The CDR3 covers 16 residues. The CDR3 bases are TGCGCCAGCAGCCAAGATAGGGGCTTGGGATACAATGAGCAGTACTTC. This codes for CASSQDRGLGYNEQYF.

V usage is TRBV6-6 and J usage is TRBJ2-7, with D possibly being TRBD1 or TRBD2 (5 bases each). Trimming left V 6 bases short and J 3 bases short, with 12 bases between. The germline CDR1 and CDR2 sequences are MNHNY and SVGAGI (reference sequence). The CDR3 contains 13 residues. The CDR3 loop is CASRMGDLYEQYF. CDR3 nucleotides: TGTGCCAGCAGGATGGGGGACCTCTACGAGCAGTACTTC.

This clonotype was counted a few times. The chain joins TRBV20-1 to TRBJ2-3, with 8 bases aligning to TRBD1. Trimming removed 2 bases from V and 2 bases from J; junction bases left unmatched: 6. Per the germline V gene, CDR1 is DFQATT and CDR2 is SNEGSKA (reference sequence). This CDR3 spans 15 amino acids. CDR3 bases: TGCAGTGCTAGAAACCCAGGGGGCTCCACAGATACGCAGTATTTT. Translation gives CSARNPGGSTDTQYF.

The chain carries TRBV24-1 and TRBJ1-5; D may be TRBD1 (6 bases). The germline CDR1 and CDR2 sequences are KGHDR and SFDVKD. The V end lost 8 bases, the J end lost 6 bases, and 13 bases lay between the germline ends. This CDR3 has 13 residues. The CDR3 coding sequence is TGTGCCACCACGGCAGGGGTGGGTCAGCCCCAGCATTTT. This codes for CATTAGVGQPQHF.